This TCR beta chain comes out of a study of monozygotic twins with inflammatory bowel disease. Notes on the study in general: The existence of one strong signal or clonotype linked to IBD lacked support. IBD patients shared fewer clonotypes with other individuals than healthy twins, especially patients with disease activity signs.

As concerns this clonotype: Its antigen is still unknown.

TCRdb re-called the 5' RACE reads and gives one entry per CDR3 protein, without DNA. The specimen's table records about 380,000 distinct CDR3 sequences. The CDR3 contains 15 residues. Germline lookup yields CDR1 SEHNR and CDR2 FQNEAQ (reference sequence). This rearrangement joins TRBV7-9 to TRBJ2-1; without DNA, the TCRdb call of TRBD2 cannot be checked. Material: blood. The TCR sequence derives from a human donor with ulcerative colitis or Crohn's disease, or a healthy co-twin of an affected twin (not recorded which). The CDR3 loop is CASSPQRGGRVEQFF. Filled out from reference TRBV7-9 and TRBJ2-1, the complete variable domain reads DTGVSQNPRHKITKRGQNVTFRCDPISEHNRLYWYRQTLGQGPEFLTYFQNEAQLEKSRLLSDRFSAERPKGSFSTLEIQRTEQGDSAMYLCASSPQRGGRVEQFFGPGTRLTVL.